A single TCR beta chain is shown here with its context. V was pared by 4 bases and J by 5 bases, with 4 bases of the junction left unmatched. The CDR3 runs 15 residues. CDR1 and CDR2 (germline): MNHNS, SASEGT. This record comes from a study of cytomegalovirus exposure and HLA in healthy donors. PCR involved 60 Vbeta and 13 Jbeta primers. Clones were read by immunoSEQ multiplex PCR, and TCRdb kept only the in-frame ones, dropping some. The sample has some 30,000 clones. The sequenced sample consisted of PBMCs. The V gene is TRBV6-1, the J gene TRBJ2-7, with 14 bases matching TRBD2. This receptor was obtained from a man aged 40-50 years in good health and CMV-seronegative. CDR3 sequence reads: CASSAGLAGGHEQYF. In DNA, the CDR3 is TGTGCCAGCAGTGCAGGACTAGCGGGAGGCCACGAGCAGTACTTC.